One sample yielded the 5 T cell receptor beta chains listed below, sequenced in a study of PD-1 blockade in mismatch repair-deficient tumors. This table comes from immunoSEQ multiplex PCR, and its TCRdb copy is limited to in-frame clones, with some not included. The profile shows tens of thousands of clones, 88% of them singletons. The sample in question was peripheral blood, obtained 52 weeks after starting pembrolizumab. The source is an adult with mismatch repair-deficient cancer.

The V call is TRBV6-1, the J call TRBJ2-7; D is uncertain. Per germline, CDR1 MNHNS and CDR2 SASEGT. The V gene lost 7 bases and the J gene lost 1 base, with 8 bases spanning the gap. This CDR3 contains 12 residues. The CDR3 here is CASTIGSYEQYF. The CDR3, as DNA: TGTGCCAGCACCATAGGGTCCTACGAGCAGTACTTC.

The CDR3 loop is CASRSDKGETQYF. The CDR3 nucleotides are TGTGCCAGCAGATCTGACAAGGGGGAGACCCAGTACTTC. The chain uses TRBV7-9 and TRBJ2-5, with a possible D match to TRBD1 (5 bases). CDR1 is SEHNR, CDR2 FQNEAQ, per germline (reference sequence). The CDR3 sequence is 13 residues long. V was shortened by 6 bases and J by 5 bases, with 13 bases between the two germline ends.

The J gene is TRBJ1-5, the V gene TRBV19, with no clear D. CDR3 length: 13 amino acids. V was trimmed by 6 bases and J by 6 bases, leaving 12 bases between them. Germline V gene lookup returns CDR1 LNHDA and CDR2 SQIVND (reference sequence). The CDR3 DNA reads TGTGCCAGTAGCCTCCAGGAGGGTCAGCCCCAGCATTTT. Translation: CASSLQEGQPQHF.

The genes are TRBV28 and TRBJ2-2, with 10 positions matching TRBD1. Germline assignment: CDR1 MDHEN and CDR2 SYDVKM. V lost 6 bases, J lost 2 bases, and 18 bases stayed unmatched. This CDR3 contains 20 residues. The CDR3 region is CASSQSTGPRDRGNTGELFF. The CDR3 coding sequence is TGTGCCAGCAGCCAATCCACGGGACCCCGGGACAGGGGAAACACCGGGGAGCTGTTTTTT.

The chain employs TRBV7-9 and TRBJ2-1; no reliable D call. The CDR3 is 14 residues long. V dropped 1 base and J dropped 8 bases, with 12 bases sitting between them. Germline loops: CDR1 SEHNR, CDR2 FQNEAQ (reference sequence). The CDR3 here is CASSLDGVPYEQFF. In nucleotides, the CDR3 is TGTGCCAGCAGCTTAGATGGAGTCCCTTATGAGCAGTTCTTC.